The clone carrying this TCR beta chain was seen more than once but under ten times. Antigen: not known. This sample was included in a study of T cells after yellow fever vaccination. Turning to the study itself: Those fractions that held only low numbers of cells were prepared using the SMART-Seq v4 Ultra Low Input RNA kit. Overall study findings and caveats: Post-booster reappearance was seen for most primary-vaccination clones (96% CD4, 88% CD8). Relatively few clonotypes were ones that appeared in both CD4 and CD8 compartments.

The CDR3 extends over 13 amino acids. Per the germline V gene, CDR1 is DFQATT and CDR2 is SNEGSKA (reference sequence). V lost 5 bases to trimming and J lost 6 bases; unmatched junction nucleotides: 7. UMIs and a universal primer site were added when TCR cDNA was made by 5'RACE template switching. Each CDR3 protein is one row after TCRdb ran MiXCR on the 5' RACE reads. The sample comprises 300,000 to 400,000 distinct CDR3 sequences, roughly 8.7% of which are singletons, and roughly 17% rests with the top ten. The rearrangement uses TRBV20-1 and TRBJ1-1; TRBD1 agrees at 9 bases. The TCR sequence derives from a man aged 18 to 29 who received the YFV17D yellow fever vaccine. The starting material was PBMCs, obtained on the day of the first yellow fever vaccination. DNA of the CDR3: TGCAGTGCTCCCCAGACAGGGGGTTCTGAAGCTTTCTTT. Translating gives CSAPQTGGSEAFF.